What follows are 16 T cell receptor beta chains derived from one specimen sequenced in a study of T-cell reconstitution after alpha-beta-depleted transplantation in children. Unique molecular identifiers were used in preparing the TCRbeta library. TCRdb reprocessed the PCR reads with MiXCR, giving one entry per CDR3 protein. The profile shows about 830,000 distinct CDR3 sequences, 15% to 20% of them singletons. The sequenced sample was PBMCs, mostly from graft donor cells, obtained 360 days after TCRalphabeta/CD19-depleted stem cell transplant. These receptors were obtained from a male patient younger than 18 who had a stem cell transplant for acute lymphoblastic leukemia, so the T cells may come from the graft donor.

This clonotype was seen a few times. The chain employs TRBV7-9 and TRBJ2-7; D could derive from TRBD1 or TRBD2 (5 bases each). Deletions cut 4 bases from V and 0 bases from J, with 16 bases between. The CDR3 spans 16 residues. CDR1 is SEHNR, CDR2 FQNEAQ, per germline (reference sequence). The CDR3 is CASSWDGVFPSYEQYF. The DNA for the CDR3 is TGTGCCAGCAGCTGGGACGGGGTGTTCCCCTCCTACGAGCAGTACTTC.

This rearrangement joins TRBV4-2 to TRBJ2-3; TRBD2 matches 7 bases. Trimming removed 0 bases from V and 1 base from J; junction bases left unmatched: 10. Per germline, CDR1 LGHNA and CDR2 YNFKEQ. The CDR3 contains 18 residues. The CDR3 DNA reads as TGTGCCAGCAGCCAAGACGGGGTCAGGGCGGGAGGCACAGATACGCAGTATTTT. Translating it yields CASSQDGVRAGGTDTQYF.

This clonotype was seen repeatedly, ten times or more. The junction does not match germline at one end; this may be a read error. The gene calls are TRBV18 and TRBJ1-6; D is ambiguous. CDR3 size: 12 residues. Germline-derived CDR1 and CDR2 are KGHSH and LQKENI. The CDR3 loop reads CASSPGNSPLHF. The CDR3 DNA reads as TGCGCCAGCAGCCCCGGCAATTCACCCCTCCACTTT.

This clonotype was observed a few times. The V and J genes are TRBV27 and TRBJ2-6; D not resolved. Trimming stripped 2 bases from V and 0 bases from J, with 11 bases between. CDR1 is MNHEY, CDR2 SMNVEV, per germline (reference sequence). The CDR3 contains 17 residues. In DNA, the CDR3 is TGTGCCAGCAGTTTAACCCGACTGATCTCTGGGGCCAACGTCCTGACTTTC. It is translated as CASSLTRLISGANVLTF.

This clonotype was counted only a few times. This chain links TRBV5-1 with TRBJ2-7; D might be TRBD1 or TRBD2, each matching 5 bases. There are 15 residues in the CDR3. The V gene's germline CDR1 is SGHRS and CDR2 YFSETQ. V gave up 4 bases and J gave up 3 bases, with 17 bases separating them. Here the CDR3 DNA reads TGCGCCAGCAGCCCCTTGGGGGAGTGGGGCTACGAGCAGTACTTC. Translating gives CASSPLGEWGYEQYF.

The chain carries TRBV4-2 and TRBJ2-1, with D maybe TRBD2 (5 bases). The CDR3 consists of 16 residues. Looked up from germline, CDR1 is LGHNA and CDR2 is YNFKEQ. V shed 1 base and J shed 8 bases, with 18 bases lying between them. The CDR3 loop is CASSQGVPEGFDEQFF. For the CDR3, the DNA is TGTGCCAGCAGCCAAGGTGTACCAGAGGGTTTCGATGAGCAGTTCTTC.

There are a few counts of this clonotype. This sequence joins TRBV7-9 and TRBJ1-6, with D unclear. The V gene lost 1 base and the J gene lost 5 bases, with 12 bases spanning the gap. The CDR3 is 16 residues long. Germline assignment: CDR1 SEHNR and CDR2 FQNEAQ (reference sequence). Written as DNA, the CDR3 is TGTGCCAGCAGCTTAGTACTGTTGCGTGATAATTCACCCCTCCACTTT. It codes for CASSLVLLRDNSPLHF.

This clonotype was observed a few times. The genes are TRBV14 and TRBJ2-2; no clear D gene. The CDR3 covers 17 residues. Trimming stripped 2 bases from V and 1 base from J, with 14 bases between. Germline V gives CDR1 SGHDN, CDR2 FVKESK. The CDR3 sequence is CASSQRKKDRNTGELFF. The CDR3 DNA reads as TGTGCCAGCAGCCAACGTAAAAAGGACCGGAACACCGGGGAGCTGTTTTTT.

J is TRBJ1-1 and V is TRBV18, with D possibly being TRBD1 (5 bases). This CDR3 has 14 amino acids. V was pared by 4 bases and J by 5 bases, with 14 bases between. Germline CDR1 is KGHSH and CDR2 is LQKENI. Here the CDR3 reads CASSLRDGGTEAFF. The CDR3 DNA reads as TGTGCCAGCTCACTCCGGGACGGAGGGACTGAAGCTTTCTTT.

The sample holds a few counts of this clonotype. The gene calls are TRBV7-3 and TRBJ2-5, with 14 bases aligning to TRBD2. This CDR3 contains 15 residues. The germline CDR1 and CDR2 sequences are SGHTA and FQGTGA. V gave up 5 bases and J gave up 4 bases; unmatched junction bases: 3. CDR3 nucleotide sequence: TGTGCCAGCAGCCGAGGACTAGCGGGAGGAGAGACCCAGTACTTC. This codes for CASSRGLAGGETQYF. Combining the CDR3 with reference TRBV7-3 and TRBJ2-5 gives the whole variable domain GAGVSQTPSNKVTEKGKYVELRCDPISGHTALYWYRQSLGQGPEFLIYFQGTGAADDSGLPNDRFFAVRPEGSVSTLKIQRTERGDSAVYLCASSRGLAGGETQYFGPGTRLLVL.

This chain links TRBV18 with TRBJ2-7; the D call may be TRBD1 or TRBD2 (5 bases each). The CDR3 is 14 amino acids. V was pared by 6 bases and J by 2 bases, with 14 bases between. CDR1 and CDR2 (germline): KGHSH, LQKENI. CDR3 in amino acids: CASSEPGPPYEQYF. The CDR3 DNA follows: TGTGCCAGCTCGGAACCGGGACCACCCTACGAGCAGTACTTC.

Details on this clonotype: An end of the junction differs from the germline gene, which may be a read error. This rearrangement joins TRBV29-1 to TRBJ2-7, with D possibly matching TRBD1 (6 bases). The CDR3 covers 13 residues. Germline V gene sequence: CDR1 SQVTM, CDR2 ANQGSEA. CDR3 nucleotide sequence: TGCAGCGTTGTGAGTAGGGACAATTACGCGCAGTACTTC. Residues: CSVVSRDNYAQYF.

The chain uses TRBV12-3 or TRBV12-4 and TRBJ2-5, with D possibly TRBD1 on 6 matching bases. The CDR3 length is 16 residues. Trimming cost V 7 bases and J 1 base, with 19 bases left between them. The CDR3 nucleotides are TGTGCCAGCACCCAAGCTAGGGGGTTTTTCCAAGAGACCCAGTACTTC. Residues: CASTQARGFFQETQYF.

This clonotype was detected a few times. Here the CDR3 reads CASSLVSRLYEQYF. The CDR3, as DNA: TGTGCCAGCAGCTTAGTTTCCCGACTTTACGAGCAGTACTTC. The rearrangement links TRBV7-2 to TRBJ2-7; D is unresolved. Germline CDR1 reads SGHTA; CDR2 reads FQGNSA. V was pared by 1 base and J by 4 bases, with 11 bases between. There are 14 residues in the CDR3.

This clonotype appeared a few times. This chain's CDR3 is CATWTGTQTQYF. The CDR3 DNA follows: TGTGCCACCTGGACAGGGACCCAGACCCAGTACTTC. The V gene is TRBV10-3, the J gene TRBJ2-5; 8 bases agree with TRBD1. Germline V gene data show CDR1 as ENHRY and CDR2 as SYGVKD. The CDR3 sequence is 12 residues long. With 10 bases clipped from V and 6 bases from J, the junction kept 7 bases outside the gene matches.

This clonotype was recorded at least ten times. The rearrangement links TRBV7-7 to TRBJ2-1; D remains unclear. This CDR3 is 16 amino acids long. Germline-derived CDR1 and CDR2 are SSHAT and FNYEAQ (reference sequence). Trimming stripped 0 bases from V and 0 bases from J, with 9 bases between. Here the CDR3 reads CASSLAGRSSYNEQFF. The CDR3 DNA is TGTGCCAGCAGCTTAGCCGGAAGGAGCTCCTACAATGAGCAGTTCTTC.